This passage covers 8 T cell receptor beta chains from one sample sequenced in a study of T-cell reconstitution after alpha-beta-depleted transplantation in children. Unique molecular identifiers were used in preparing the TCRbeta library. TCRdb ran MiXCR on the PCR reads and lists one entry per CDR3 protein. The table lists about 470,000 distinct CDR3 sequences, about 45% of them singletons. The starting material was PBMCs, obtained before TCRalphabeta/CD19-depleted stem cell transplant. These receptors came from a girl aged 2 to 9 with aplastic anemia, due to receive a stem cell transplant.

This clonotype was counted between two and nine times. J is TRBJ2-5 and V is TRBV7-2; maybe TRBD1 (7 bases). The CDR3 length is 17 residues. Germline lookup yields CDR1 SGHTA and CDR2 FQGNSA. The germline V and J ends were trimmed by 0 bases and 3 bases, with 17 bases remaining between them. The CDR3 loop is CASSLAGAGGNKETQYF. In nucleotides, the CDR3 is TGTGCCAGCAGCTTAGCGGGGGCAGGGGGGAATAAAGAGACCCAGTACTTC.

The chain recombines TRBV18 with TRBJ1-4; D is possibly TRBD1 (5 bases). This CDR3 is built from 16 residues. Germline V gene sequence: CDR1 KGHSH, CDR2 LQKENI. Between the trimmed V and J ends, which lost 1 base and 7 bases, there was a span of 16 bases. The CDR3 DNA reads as TGTGCCAGCTCACCACGAAGGGACCCCATTGGTGAAAAACTGTTTTTT. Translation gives CASSPRRDPIGEKLFF.

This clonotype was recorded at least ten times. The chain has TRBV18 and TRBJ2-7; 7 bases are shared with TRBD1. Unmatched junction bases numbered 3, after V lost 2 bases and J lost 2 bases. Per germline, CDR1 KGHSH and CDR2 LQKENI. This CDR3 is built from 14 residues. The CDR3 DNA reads TGTGCCAGCTCACCAAGACAGGGAACCTACGAGCAGTACTTC. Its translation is CASSPRQGTYEQYF.

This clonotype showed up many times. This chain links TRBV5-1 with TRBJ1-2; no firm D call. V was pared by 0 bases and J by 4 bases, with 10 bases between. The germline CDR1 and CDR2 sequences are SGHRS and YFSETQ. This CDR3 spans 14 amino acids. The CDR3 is CASSLGSSRYGYTF. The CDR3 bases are TGCGCCAGCAGCTTGGGCTCGTCTCGCTATGGCTACACCTTC.

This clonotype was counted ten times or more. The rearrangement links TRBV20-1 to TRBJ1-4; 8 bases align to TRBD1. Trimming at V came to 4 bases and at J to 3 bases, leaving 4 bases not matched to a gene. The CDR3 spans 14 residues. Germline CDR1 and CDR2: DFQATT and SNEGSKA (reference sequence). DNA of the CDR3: TGCAGTGCTAAAGAGGGACAGGCTAATGAAAAACTGTTTTTT. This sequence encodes CSAKEGQANEKLFF.

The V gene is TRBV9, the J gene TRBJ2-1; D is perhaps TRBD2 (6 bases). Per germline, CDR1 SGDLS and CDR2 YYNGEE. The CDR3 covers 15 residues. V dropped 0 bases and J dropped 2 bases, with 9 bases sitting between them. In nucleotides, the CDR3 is TGTGCCAGCAGCGTAGGTAGCGGAGCCTACAATGAGCAGTTCTTC. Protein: CASSVGSGAYNEQFF.

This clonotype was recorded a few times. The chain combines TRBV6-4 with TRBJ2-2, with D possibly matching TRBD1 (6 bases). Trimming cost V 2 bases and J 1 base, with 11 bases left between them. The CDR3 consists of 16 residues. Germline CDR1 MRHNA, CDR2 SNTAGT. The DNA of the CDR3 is TGTGCCAGCAGTGACGCATGGACAGAGAACACCGGGGAGCTGTTTTTT. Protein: CASSDAWTENTGELFF.

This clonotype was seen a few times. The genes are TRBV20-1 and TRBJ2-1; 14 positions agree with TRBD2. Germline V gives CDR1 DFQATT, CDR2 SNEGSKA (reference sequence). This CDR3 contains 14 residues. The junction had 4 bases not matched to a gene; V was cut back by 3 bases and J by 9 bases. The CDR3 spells CSARGTSGRVEQFF. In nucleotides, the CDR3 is TGCAGTGCTAGGGGGACTAGCGGGAGAGTTGAGCAGTTCTTC.